A selection of T cell receptor beta chains follows, all from one sample in a study of metastatic and nonmetastatic thyroid tumors. TCRdb re-called the PCR reads through MiXCR. The repertoire has around 24,000 clones, around a fifth of them found once; the top ten carry 13%. Input material: blood. Receptor source: a male donor with papillary thyroid cancer or a benign thyroid nodule (not recorded which). Some clones in this sample may be carry-over from other donors' samples. The CDR3 runs from the conserved cysteine through the conserved F or W. A D gene is named only where the DNA matches it firmly.

V	D	J	CDR3
TRBV2	NA	TRBJ2-1	CASSEGGRGAGSVYNEQFF
TRBV7-9	NA	TRBJ1-2	CASSSSAPSGGYTF
TRBV15	TRBD1	TRBJ1-6	CATSRQGQALNSPLHF
TRBV6-6	NA	TRBJ2-7	CASSYSGWDEQYF
TRBV19	TRBD1	TRBJ1-5	CASSTGGYTSNQPQHF
TRBV4-1	NA	TRBJ1-4	CASSQAHGATNEKLFF
TRBV20-1	TRBD1	TRBJ2-7	CSAQSPGQGTYEQYF
TRBV4-2	NA	TRBJ2-7	CASSPGTGEEQYF
TRBV11-2	NA	TRBJ1-5	CASSLDRGNQPQHF
TRBV5-1	TRBD1	TRBJ2-4	CASSFSPRQGSENIQYF
TRBV15	NA	TRBJ2-7	CATSIDLTYEQYF
TRBV7-3	NA	TRBJ2-3	CASSLSGEGDTQYF
TRBV6-2/TRBV6-3	NA	TRBJ2-1	CASSYSSSPGNEQFF
TRBV6-2/TRBV6-3	NA	TRBJ2-5	CASSYPPSWVGPRETQYF
TRBV7-9	NA	TRBJ1-2	CASSGANYGYTF
TRBV5-6	NA	TRBJ1-3	CASSLDGHSGNTIYF
TRBV7-3	NA	TRBJ1-1	CASSATLNTEAFF
TRBV6-2/TRBV6-3	NA	TRBJ2-1	CASSPLRLLEQFF
TRBV20-1	NA	TRBJ2-1	CSARTGQLGRDEQFF
TRBV5-6	NA	TRBJ1-1	CASSLEAALGEAFF
TRBV6-1	NA	TRBJ2-1	CASGGTEGGDEQFF
TRBV20-1	TRBD2	TRBJ2-1	CSARHIAGVGPYEQFF
TRBV28	NA	TRBJ1-5	CAGSSIWGAQTQHF
TRBV18	TRBD2	TRBJ2-1	CASSPGTSGSGPRYNEQFF
TRBV19	NA	TRBJ2-5	CASAAGLQETQYF
TRBV6-2/TRBV6-3	NA	TRBJ2-1	CASSLTGGSYDEQFF
TRBV28	NA	TRBJ2-7	CASSFSAGSYEQYF
TRBV4-2	NA	TRBJ2-2	CASSQPDWNTGELFF
TRBV27	TRBD1	TRBJ2-7	CASKGRGFYEQYF
TRBV5-5	NA	TRBJ1-1	CASSDHRTGTEAFF
TRBV20-1	TRBD1	TRBJ1-1	CSAKWEGQGILNTEAFF
TRBV10-3	TRBD2	TRBJ2-2	CAISESLAGETGELFF
TRBV19	NA	TRBJ2-7	CASSIESGPYEQYF
TRBV6-1	TRBD2	TRBJ2-2	CASGQPTGTTRPTGELFF
TRBV20-1	TRBD2	TRBJ2-1	CSAPGLAGAPRGEQFF
TRBV6-1	TRBD2	TRBJ2-1	CASRRGGNWAYNEQFF
TRBV4-2	NA	TRBJ2-7	CASSQVLWGPTFYSYEQYF
TRBV5-1	TRBD2	TRBJ2-1	CASSLAGTSGNEQFF
TRBV10-2	TRBD1	TRBJ2-7	CASDRTGNEQYF
TRBV20-1	NA	TRBJ2-5	CSAPPLLGQETQYF
TRBV28	TRBD1	TRBJ2-7	CAPADRACRVSYEQYF
TRBV20-1	NA	TRBJ2-3	CSGVRDTDTQYF
TRBV7-2	TRBD1	TRBJ1-2	CASSYYRRDRDGYTF
TRBV6-2/TRBV6-3	NA	TRBJ1-1	CASSYPGQLNTEAFF
TRBV6-2/TRBV6-3	NA	TRBJ2-7	CASSSRIYEQYF
TRBV5-1	TRBD2	TRBJ2-3	CASSLGTSGFTDTQYF
TRBV5-1	NA	TRBJ2-7	CASRTGLENYEQYF
TRBV19	TRBD2	TRBJ2-3	CASSTRASGNADTQYF
TRBV14	NA	TRBJ2-7	CASRKENIELYF
TRBV2	TRBD1	TRBJ2-3	CASSDGYGTGDTDTQYF
TRBV5-1	TRBD1	TRBJ1-4	CASSHTGQGTINEKLFF
TRBV11-1	TRBD2	TRBJ2-7	CASSSPKGTSETYEQYF
TRBV28	NA	TRBJ2-7	CASSLPGAPFGPGEQYF
TRBV20-1	NA	TRBJ2-2	CSARGRQSTGELFF